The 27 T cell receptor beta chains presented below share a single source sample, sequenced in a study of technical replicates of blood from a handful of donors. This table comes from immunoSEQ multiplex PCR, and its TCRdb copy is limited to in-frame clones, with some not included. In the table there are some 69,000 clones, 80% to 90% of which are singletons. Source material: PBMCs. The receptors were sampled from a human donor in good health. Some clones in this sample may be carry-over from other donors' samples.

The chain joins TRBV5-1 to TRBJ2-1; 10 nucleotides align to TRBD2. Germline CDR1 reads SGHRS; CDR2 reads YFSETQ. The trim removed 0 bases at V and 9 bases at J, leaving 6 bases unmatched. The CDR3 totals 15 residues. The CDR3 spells CASSLEAGGPGEQFF. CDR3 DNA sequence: TGCGCCAGCAGCTTGGAAGCGGGGGGGCCCGGTGAGCAGTTCTTC.

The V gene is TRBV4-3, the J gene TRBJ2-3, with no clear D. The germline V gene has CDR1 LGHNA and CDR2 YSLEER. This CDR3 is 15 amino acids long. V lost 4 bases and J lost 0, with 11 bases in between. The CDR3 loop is CASSLYYSSTDTQYF. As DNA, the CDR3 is TGCGCCAGCAGCCTATATTACTCTAGCACAGATACGCAGTATTTT.

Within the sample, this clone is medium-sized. DNA of the CDR3: TGTGCCAGCAGCGCTCCCGGGGGTTCCAAGAATTCACCCCTCCACTTT. Residues: CASSAPGGSKNSPLHF. This sequence joins TRBV9 and TRBJ1-6, with TRBD1 as a possible D gene (5 bases). CDR3 length: 16 amino acids. Germline V gene sequence: CDR1 SGDLS, CDR2 YYNGEE. V was shortened by 3 bases and J by 7 bases, with 17 bases between the two germline ends.

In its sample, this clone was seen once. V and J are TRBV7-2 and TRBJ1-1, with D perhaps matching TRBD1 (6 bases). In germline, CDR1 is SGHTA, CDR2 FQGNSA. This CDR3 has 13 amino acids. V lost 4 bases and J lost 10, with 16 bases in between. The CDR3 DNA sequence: TGTGCCAGCAGCTCACAGGGAGTATGGGGAGCTTTCTTT. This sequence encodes CASSSQGVWGAFF.

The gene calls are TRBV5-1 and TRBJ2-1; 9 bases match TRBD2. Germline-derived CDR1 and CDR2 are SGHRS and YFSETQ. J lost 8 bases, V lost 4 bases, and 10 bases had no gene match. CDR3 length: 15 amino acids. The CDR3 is CASSPGASGIDEQFF. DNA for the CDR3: TGCGCCAGCAGCCCGGGGGCTAGCGGGATCGATGAGCAGTTCTTC.

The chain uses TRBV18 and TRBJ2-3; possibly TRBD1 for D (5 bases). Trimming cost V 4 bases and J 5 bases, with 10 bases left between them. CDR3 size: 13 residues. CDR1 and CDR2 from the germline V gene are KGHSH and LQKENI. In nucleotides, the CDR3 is TGTGCCAGCTCACTAGGGGCGGAAGATACGCAGTATTTT. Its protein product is CASSLGAEDTQYF.

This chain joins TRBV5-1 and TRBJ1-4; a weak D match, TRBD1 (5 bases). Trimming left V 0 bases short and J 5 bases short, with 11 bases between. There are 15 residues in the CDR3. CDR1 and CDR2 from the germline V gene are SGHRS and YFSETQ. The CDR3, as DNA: TGCGCCAGCAGCTTGGGGGGGGACGAGAATGAAAAACTGTTTTTT. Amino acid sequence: CASSLGGDENEKLFF.

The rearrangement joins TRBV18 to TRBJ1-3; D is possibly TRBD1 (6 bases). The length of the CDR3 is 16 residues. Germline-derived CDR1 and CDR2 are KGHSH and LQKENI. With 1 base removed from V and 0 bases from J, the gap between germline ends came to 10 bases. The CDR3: CASSPLGQFSGNTIYF. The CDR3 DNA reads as TGTGCCAGCTCACCACTCGGACAGTTCTCTGGAAACACCATATATTTT.

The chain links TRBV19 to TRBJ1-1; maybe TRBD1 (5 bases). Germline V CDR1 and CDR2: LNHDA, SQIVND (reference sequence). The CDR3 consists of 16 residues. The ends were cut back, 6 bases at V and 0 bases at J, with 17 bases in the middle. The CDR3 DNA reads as TGTGCCAGTAGCCTGGGGCAATGGAGTTTGAACACTGAAGCTTTCTTT. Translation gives CASSLGQWSLNTEAFF.

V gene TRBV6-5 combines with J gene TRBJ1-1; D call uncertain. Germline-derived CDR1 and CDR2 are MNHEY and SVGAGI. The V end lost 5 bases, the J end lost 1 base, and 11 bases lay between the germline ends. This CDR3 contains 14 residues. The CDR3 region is CASSGRRGNTEAFF. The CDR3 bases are TGTGCCAGCAGTGGCCGTCGTGGGAACACTGAAGCTTTCTTT.

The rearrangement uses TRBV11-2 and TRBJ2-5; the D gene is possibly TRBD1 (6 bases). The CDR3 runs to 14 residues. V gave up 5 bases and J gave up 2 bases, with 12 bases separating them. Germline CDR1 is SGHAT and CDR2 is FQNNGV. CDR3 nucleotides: TGTGCCAGCAGCCATGGACAGCGACAAGAGACCCAGTACTTC. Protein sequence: CASSHGQRQETQYF.

CDR3 amino acids: CASSLDTDRYEQYF. CDR3 DNA sequence: TGTGCCAGCAGCTTGGACACGGACAGGTACGAGCAGTACTTC. The chain combines TRBV7-9 with TRBJ2-7, with 7 bases lining up with TRBD1. Germline values: CDR1 SEHNR, CDR2 FQNEAQ (reference sequence). V lost 3 bases to trimming and J lost 4 bases; unmatched junction nucleotides: 6. The CDR3 is 14 residues long.

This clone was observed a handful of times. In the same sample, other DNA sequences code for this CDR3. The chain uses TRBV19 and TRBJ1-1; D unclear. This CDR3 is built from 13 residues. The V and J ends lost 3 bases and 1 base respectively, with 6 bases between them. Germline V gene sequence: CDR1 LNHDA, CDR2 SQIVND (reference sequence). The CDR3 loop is CASSIRENTEAFF. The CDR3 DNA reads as TGTGCCAGTAGTATTCGAGAGAACACTGAAGCTTTCTTT.

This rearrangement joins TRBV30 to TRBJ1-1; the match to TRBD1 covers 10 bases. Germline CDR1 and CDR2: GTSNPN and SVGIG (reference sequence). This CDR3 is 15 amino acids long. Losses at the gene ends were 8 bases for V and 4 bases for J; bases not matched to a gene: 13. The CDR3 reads CARGQGSTGSTEAFF. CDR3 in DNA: TGTGCCAGGGGACAGGGGAGCACTGGGAGCACTGAAGCTTTCTTT. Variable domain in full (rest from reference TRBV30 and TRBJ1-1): SQTIHQWPATLVQPVGSPLSLECTVEGTSNPNLYWYRQAAGRGLQLLFYSVGIGQISSEVPQNLSASRPQDRQFILSSKKLLLSDSGFYLCARGQGSTGSTEAFFGQGTRLTVV.

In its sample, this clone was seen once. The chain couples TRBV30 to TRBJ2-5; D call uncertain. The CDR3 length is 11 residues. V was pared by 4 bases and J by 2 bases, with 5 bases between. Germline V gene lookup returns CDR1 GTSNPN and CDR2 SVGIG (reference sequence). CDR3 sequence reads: CAWNRQETQYF. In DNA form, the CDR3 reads TGTGCCTGGAACAGACAAGAGACCCAGTACTTC. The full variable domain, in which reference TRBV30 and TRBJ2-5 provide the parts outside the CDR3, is SQTIHQWPATLVQPVGSPLSLECTVEGTSNPNLYWYRQAAGRGLQLLFYSVGIGQISSEVPQNLSASRPQDRQFILSSKKLLLSDSGFYLCAWNRQETQYFGPGTRLLVL.

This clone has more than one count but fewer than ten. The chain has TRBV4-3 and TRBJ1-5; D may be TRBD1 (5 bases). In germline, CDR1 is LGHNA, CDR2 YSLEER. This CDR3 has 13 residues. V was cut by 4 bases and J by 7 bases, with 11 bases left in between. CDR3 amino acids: CASSPGGGQPQHF. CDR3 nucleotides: TGCGCCAGCAGCCCCGGGGGGGGACAGCCCCAGCATTTT.

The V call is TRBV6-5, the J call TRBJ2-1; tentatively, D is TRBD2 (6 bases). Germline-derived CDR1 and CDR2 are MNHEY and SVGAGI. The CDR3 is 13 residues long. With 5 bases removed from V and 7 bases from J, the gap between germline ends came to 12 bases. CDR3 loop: CASSPGEGNEQFF. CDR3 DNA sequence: TGTGCCAGCAGTCCGGGAGAGGGGAATGAGCAGTTCTTC.

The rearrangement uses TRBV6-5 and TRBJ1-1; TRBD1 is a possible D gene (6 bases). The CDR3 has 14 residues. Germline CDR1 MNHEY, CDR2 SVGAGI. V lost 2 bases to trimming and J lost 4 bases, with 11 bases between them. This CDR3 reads CASSYNGGGTEAFF. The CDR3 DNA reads TGTGCCAGCAGTTACAATGGGGGCGGCACTGAAGCTTTCTTT.

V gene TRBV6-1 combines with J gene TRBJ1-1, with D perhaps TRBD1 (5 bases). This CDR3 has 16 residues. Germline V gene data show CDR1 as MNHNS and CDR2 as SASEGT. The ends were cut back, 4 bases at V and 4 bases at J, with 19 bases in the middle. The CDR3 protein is CASSAQMQGYVTEAFF. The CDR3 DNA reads TGTGCCAGCAGTGCACAGATGCAGGGTTATGTCACTGAAGCTTTCTTT.

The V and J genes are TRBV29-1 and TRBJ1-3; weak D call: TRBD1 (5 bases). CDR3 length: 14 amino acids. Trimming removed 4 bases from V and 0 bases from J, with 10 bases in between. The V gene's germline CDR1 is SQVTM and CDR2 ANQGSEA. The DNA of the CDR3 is TGCAGCGTTGTAGCAGGGAACTCTGGAAACACCATATATTTT. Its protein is CSVVAGNSGNTIYF.

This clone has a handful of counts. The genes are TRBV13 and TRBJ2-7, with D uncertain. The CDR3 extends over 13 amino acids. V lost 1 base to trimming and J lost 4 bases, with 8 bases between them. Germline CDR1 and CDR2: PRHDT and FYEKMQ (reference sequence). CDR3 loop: CASSLEQSYEQYF. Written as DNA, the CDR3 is TGTGCCAGCAGCTTAGAACAATCTTACGAGCAGTACTTC.

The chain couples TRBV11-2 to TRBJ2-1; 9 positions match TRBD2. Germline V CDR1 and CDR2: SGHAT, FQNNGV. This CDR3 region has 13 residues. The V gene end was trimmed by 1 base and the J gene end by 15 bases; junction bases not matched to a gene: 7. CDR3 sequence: CASSLGLAGVLFF. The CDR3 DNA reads TGTGCCAGCAGCTTAGGGTTAGCGGGGGTGCTGTTCTTC.

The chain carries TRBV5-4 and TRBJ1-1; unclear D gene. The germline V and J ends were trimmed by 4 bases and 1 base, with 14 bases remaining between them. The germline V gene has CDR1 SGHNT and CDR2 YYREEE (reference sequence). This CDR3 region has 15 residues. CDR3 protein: CASSAARGWNTEAFF. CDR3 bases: TGTGCCAGCAGCGCCGCCCGGGGATGGAACACTGAAGCTTTCTTT.

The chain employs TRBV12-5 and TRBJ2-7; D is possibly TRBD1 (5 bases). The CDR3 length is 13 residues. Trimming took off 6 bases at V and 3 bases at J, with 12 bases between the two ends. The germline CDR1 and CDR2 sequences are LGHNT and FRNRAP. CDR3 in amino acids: CASGSRTSYEQYF. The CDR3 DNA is TGTGCTAGTGGCTCTCGGACAAGCTACGAGCAGTACTTC. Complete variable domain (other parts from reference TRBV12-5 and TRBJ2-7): DARVTQTPRHKVTEMGQEVTMRCQPILGHNTVFWYRQTMMQGLELLAYFRNRAPLDDSGMPKDRFSAEMPDATLATLKIQPSEPRDSAVYFCASGSRTSYEQYFGPGTRLTVT.

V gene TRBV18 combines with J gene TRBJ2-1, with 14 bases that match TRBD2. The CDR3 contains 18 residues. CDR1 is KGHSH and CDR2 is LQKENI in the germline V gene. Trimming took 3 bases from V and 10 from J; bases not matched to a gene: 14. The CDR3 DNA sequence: TGTGCCAGCTCACCCTACCTAGGGACTAGCGGGGGTCTTATCGAGCAGTTCTTC. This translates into CASSPYLGTSGGLIEQFF.

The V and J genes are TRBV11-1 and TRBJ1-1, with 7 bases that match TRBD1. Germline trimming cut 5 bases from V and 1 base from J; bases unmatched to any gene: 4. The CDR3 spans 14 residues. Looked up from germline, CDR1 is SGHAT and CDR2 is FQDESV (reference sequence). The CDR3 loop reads CASSLGQTNTEAFF. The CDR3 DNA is TGTGCCAGCAGCCTGGGACAGACGAACACTGAAGCTTTCTTT.

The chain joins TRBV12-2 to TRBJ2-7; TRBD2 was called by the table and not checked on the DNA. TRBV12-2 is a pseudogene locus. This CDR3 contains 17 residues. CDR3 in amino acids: CASRPGEREGQGYEQYF. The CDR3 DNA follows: TGTGCAAGTCGCCCCGGGGAGCGGGAGGGCCAAGGGTACGAGCAGTACTTC.